The subject of this entry is one TCR beta chain. This clone's antigen is unknown. The sample holds no much larger clone one base away, and base qualities are not on file. The entry originates in a study of shared clonotypes between healthy human individuals (dated by TCRdb to 2020 to 2022). Concerning the study at large: A few men and a couple of women, aged 18 to 49 years, made up the cohort. To estimate repertoire size and how much clonotype sharing occurs between individuals, the study deeply sequenced the blood TCR repertoires of 5 or 6 healthy adults. Libraries were prepared and TCR repertoires were sequenced by different laboratories using diverse techniques, in order to increase sequencing depth and limit assay-specific biases. Each donor's leukapheresis produced roughly between about 0.8 and 10 billion PBMCs.

The donors were healthy, HIV-negative adults who had no recently reported acute infections or vaccinations. All donors were Caucasian adults living in Nashville, Tennessee, USA. For unsorted samples, tens of millions of PBMCs were counted, and genomic DNA was extracted using the QIAamp DNA Blood Mini kit. Blood was collected by leukapheresis, and PBMCs were isolated by Ficoll-Histopaque density gradient centrifugation and then cryopreserved in liquid nitrogen vapor phase. Using the deep immunoSEQ assay, TCR CDR3 regions were amplified from genomic DNA by multiplex PCR. For each cell subset, the extracted genomic DNA was distributed evenly across all wells of several immunoSEQ 96-well plates, and each plate served as one replicate. For unsorted PBMC, each replicate PCR was loaded with roughly 330 ng genomic DNA, equivalent to about 30,000 T cell genomes. Genomic DNA from unsorted PBMC was sequenced over ten immunoSEQ deep assay plates. Purified libraries were quantified with a Qubit 3.0 fluorometer, sized on a Bioanalyzer 2100, and re-quantified with the KAPA Library Quantification kit. A separate single-read 150-cycle Illumina NextSeq 550 flow cell was used to sequence each immunoSEQ 96-well plate. The authors processed their data as follows. The immunoSEQ output contained only junctional sequences without quality scores, so filtering could not match that applied to full-length reads. To assign V/J genes and CDR3, sequences were annotated against IMGT germline references using PyIR, a Python wrapper for IgBLAST v1.9. Reads with weak V/J assignments (E-value above 1e-6), missing CDR3, stop codons, out-of-frame junctions, or ambiguous translated residues were removed. V3J clonotypes were defined as sequences sharing the same inferred V gene, J gene, and CDR3 amino acid sequence. The percentage overlap between two repertoires was calculated by dividing the number of shared unique clonotypes by the size of the smaller repertoire. RTK rarefaction, the Chao1 estimator, and Recon v2.1 estimates of unobserved clonotypes were used to assess repertoire richness. In TCRdb, the immuneACCESS table is reduced to in-frame sequences with V and J assigned. These tables do not hold every clone; where another copy was compared, an unresolved V gene accounts for under half, and the others remain unexplained. V, J and clone size are taken as reported in that table, and D and trimming were inferred from the DNA itself. The sample table shows approximately 440,000 clones, and approximately 71% are seen once. The ten biggest clones cover around 12% of the sample.

CDR1 is given as SGHRS and CDR2 as YFSETQ, both from the germline V gene. Taken from cysteine to phenylalanine, the CDR3 has 16 residues. Just the 48-base CDR3 DNA is kept, in frame starting at base 1. At the junction V is shortened by 0 bases and J by 2 bases; bases outside the gene matches: 4. Results the study describes overall, beyond this receptor: Because the study included a small number of donors, the genetic and exposure-history diversity represented was limited. Pairwise subsampling led to the expectation that sequencing depth would affect the degree of clonotype sharing among donors. Sampling was restricted to blood, and TCR repertoires in tissue are likely to differ from TCR repertoires in blood.

Material: PBMCs. The source of this sequence is a woman between 40 and 55 years old in good health. Some clones in this sample may be carry-over from other donors' samples. The V and J genes are TRBV5-1 and TRBJ2-3; 9 middle bases align to TRBD2. Here the CDR3 is given as CASSLGLAGNTDTQYF. The DNA sequence is as follows: TGCGCCAGCAGCTTGGGCCTAGCGGGGAACACAGATACGCAGTATTTT.